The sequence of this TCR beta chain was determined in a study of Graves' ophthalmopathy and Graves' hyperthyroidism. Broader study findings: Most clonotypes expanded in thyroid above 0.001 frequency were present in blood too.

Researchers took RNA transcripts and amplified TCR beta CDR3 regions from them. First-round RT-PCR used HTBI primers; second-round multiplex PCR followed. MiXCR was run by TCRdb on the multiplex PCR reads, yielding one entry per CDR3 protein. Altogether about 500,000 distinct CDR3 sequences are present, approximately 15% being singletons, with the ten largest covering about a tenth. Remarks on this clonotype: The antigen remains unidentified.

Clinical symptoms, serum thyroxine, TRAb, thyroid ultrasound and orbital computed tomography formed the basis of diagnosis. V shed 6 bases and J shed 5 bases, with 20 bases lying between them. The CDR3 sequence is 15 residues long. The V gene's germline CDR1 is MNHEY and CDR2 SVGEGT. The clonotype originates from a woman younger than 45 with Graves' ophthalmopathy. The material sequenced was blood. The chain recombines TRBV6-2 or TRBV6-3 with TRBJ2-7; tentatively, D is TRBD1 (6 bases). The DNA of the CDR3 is TGTGCCAGCAGACACCTCCAGGGGTTGGGGCACGAGCAGTACTTC. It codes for CASRHLQGLGHEQYF.